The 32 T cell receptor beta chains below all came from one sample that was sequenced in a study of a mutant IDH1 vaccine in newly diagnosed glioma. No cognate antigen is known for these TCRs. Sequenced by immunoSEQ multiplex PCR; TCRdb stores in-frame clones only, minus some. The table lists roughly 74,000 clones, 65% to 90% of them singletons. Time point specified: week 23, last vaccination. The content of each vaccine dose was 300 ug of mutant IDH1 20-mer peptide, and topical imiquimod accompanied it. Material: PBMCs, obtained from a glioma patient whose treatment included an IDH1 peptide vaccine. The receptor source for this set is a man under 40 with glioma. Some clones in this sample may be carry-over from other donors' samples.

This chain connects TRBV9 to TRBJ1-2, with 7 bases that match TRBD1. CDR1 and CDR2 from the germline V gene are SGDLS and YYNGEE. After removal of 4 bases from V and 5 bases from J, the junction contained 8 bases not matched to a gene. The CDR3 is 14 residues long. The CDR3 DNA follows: TGTGCCAGCAGCCCTGACAGGGATGGTTATGGCTACACCTTC. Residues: CASSPDRDGYGYTF. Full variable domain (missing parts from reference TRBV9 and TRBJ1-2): DSGVTQTPKHLITATGQRVTLRCSPRSGDLSVYWYQQSLDQGLQFLIQYYNGEERAKGNILERFSAQQFPDLHSELNLSSLELGDSALYFCASSPDRDGYGYTFGSGTRLTVV.

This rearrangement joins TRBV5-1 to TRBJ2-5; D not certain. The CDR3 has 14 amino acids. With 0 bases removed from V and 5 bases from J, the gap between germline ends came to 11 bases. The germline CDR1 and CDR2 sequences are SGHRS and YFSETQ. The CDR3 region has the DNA TGCGCCAGCAGCTTGGTTCTGGCAAAGGAGACCCAGTACTTC. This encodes CASSLVLAKETQYF.

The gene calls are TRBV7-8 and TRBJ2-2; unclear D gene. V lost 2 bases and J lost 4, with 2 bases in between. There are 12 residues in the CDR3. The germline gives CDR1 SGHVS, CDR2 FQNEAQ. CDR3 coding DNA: TGTGCCAGCAGCTTATCCACCGGGGAGCTGTTTTTT. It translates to CASSLSTGELFF. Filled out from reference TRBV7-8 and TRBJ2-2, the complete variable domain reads GAGVSQSPRYKVAKRGQDVALRCDPISGHVSLFWYQQALGQGPEFLTYFQNEAQLDKSGLPSDRFFAERPEGSVSTLKIQRTQQEDSAVYLCASSLSTGELFFGEGSRLTVL.

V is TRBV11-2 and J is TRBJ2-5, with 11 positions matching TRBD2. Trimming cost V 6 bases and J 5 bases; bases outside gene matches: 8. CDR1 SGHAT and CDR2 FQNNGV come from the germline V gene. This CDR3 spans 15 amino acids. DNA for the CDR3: TGTGCCAGCAGGCATAGCGGGAGGGCGGGGGAGACCCAGTACTTC. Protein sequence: CASRHSGRAGETQYF.

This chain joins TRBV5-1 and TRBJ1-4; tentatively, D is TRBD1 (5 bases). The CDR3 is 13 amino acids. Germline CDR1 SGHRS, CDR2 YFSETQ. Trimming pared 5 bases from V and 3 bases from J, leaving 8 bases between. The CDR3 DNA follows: TGCGCCAGCAGAACAGGATCTAATGAAAAACTGTTTTTT. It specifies CASRTGSNEKLFF.

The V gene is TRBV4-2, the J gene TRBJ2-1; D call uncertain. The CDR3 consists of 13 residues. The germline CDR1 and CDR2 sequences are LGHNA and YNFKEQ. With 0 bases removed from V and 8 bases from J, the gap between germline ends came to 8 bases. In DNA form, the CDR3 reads TGTGCCAGCAGCCAAGAGGTTAGAGATGAGCAGTTCTTC. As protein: CASSQEVRDEQFF.

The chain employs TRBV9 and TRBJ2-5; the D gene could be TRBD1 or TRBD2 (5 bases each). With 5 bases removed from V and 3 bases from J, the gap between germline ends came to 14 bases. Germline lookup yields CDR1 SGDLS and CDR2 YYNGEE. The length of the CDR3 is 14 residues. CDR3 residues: CASSGTGTKETQYF. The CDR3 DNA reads TGTGCCAGCAGTGGTACGGGGACCAAAGAGACCCAGTACTTC.

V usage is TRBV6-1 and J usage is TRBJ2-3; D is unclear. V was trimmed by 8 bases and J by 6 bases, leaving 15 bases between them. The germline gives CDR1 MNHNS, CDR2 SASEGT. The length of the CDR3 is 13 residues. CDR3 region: CASRLPHWDTQYF. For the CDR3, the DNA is TGTGCCAGCCGTCTTCCCCACTGGGATACGCAGTATTTT.

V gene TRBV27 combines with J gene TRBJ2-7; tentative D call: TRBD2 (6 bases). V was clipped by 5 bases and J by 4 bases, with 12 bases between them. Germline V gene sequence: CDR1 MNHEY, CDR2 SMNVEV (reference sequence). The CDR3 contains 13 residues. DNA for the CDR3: TGTGCCAGCAGTCCCCTCCGGGGGTACGAGCAGTACTTC. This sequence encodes CASSPLRGYEQYF.

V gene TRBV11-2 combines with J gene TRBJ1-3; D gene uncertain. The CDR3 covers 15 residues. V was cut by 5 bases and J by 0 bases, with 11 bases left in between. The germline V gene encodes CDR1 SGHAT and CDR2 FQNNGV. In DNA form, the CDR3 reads TGTGCCAGCAGCGTCGACTCCCGCTCTGGAAACACCATATATTTT. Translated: CASSVDSRSGNTIYF.

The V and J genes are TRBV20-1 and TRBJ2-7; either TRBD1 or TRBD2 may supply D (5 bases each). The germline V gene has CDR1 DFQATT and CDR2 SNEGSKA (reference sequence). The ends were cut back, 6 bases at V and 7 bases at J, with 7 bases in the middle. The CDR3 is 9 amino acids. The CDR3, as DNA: TGCAGTGCGGGGACGGAGCAGTACTTC. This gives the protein CSAGTEQYF.

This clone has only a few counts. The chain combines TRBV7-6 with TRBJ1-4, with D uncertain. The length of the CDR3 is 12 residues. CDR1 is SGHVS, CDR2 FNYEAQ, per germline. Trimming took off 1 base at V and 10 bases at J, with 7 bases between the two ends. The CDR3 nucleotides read TGTGCCAGCAGCTTAGACGGACTAAAACTGTTTTTT. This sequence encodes CASSLDGLKLFF.

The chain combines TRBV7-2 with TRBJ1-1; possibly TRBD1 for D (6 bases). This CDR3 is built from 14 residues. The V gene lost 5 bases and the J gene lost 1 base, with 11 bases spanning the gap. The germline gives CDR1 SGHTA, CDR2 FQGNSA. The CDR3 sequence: CASSTDRWNTEAFF. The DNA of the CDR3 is TGTGCCAGCAGCACTGACAGGTGGAACACTGAAGCTTTCTTT.

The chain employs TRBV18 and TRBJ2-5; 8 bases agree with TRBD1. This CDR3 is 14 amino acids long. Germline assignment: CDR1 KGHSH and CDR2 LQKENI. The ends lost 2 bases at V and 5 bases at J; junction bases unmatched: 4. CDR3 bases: TGTGCCAGCTCACCATCAGGGGGCGCGGAGACCCAGTACTTC. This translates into CASSPSGGAETQYF.

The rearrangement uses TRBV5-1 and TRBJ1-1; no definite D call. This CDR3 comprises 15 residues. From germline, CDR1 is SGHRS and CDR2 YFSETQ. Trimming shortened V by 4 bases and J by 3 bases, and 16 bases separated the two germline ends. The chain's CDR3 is CASSPFGWQDTEAFF. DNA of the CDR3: TGCGCCAGCAGCCCTTTCGGGTGGCAGGACACTGAAGCTTTCTTT.

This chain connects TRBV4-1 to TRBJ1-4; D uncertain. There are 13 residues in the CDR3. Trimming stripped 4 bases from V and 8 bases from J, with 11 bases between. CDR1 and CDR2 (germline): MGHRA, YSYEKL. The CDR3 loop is CASSRTAGEKLFF. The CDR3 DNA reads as TGCGCCAGCAGCCGGACTGCAGGAGAAAAACTGTTTTTT.

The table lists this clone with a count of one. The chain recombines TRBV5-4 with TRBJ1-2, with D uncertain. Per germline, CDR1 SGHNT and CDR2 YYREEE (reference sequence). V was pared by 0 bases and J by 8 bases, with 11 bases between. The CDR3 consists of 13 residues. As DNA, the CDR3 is TGTGCCAGCAGCTTGGTCGGAGGAGAAGGCTACACCTTC. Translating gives CASSLVGGEGYTF.

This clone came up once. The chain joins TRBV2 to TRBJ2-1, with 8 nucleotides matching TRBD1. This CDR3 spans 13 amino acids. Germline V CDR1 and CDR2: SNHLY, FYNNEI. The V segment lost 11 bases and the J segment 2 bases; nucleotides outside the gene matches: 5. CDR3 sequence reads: CAGGQGPYNEQFF. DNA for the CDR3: TGTGCCGGTGGACAGGGTCCCTACAATGAGCAGTTCTTC.

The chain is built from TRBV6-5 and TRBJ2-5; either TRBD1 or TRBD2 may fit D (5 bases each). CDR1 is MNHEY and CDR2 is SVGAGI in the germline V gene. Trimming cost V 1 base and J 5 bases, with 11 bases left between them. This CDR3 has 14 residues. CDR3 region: CASSYWRGVETQYF. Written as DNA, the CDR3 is TGTGCCAGCAGTTACTGGAGAGGGGTGGAGACCCAGTACTTC.

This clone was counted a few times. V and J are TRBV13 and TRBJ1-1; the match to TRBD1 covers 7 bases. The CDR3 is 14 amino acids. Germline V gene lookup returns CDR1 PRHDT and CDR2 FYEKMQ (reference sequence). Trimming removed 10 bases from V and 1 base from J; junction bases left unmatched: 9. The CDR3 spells CATNRGKWNTEAFF. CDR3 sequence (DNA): TGTGCCACCAACAGGGGCAAGTGGAACACTGAAGCTTTCTTT.

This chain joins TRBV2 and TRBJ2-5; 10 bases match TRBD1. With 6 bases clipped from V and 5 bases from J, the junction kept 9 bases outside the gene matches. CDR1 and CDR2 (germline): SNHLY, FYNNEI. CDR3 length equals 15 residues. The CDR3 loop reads CASSFWDRGEETQYF. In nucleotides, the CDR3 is TGTGCCAGCAGCTTCTGGGACAGGGGAGAGGAGACCCAGTACTTC.

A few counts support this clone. CDR3 region: CAWSVRNRETQYF. The CDR3 bases are TGTGCCTGGAGTGTGAGAAACCGGGAGACCCAGTACTTC. The gene calls are TRBV30 and TRBJ2-5, with D unresolved. Between the trimmed V and J ends, which lost 0 bases and 5 bases, there was a span of 10 bases. Looked up from germline, CDR1 is GTSNPN and CDR2 is SVGIG (reference sequence). The CDR3 spans 13 residues.

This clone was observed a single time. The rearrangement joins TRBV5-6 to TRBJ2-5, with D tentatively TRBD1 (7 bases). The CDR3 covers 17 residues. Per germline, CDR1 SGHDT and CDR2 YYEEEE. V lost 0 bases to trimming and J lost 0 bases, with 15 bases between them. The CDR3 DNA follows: TGTGCCAGCAGCTTGGCCTTCGCGGGACAGCACCAAGAGACCCAGTACTTC. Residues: CASSLAFAGQHQETQYF.

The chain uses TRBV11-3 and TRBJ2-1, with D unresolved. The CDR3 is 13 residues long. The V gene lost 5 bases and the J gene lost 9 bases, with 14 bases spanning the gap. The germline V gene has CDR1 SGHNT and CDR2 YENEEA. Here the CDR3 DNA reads TGTGCCAGCAGCCTTGAAACGCGGAGTGAGCAGTTCTTC. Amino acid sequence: CASSLETRSEQFF.

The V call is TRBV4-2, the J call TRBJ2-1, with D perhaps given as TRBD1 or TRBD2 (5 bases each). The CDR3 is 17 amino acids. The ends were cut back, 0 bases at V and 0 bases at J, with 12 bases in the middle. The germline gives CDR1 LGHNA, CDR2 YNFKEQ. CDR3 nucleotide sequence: TGTGCCAGCAGCCAAGATTTGGGGGATTTCTCCTACAATGAGCAGTTCTTC. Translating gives CASSQDLGDFSYNEQFF.

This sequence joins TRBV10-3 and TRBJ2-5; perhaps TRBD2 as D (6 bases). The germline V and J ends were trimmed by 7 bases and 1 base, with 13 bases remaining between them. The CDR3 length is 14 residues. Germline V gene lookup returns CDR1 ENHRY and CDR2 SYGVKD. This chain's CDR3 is CAIMGGEGQETQYF. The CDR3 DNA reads TGTGCCATCATGGGGGGAGAGGGCCAAGAGACCCAGTACTTC.

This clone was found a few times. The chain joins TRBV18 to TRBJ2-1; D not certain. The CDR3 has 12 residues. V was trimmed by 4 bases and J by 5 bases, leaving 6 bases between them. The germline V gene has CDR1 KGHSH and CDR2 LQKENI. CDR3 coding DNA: TGTGCCAGCTCACAACTCGACAATGAGCAGTTCTTC. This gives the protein CASSQLDNEQFF.

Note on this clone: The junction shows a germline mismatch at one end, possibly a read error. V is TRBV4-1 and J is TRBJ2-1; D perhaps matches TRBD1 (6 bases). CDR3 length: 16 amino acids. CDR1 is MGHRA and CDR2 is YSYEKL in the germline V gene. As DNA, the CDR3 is TGCGCCAGCGGCCAGCTAGGGGGAATCTCCTACAATGAGCAGTTCTTC. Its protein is CASGQLGGISYNEQFF.

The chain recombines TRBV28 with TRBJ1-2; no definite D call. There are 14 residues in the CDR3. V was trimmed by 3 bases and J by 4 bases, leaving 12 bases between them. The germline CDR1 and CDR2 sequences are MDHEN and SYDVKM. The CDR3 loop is CASSFPEVFYGYTF. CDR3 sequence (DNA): TGTGCCAGCAGTTTTCCGGAGGTATTCTATGGCTACACCTTC.

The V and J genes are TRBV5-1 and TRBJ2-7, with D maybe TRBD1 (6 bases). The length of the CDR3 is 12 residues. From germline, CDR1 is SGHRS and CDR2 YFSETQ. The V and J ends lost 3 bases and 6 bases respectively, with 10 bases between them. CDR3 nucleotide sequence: TGCGCCAGCAGCTACAGGGTAGGCGAGCAGTACTTC. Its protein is CASSYRVGEQYF. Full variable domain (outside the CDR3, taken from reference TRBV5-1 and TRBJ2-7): KAGVTQTPRYLIKTRGQQVTLSCSPISGHRSVSWYQQTPGQGLQFLFEYFSETQRNKGNFPGRFSGRQFSNSRSEMNVSTLELGDSALYLCASSYRVGEQYFGPGTRLTVT.

In DNA, the CDR3 is TGTGCCAGCAGTCTGGGACCAAACTACGAGCAGTACTTC. It encodes CASSLGPNYEQYF. The V call is TRBV2, the J call TRBJ2-7, with D perhaps being TRBD1 or TRBD2 (5 bases each). Per the germline V gene, CDR1 is SNHLY and CDR2 is FYNNEI. This CDR3 spans 13 amino acids. V lost 5 bases to trimming and J lost 3 bases, with 11 bases between them.

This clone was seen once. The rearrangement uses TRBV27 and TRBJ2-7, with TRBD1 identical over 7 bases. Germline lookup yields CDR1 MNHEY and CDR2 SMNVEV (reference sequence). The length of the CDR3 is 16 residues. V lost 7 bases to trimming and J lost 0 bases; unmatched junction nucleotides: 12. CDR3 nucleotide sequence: TGTGCCAGCACCTCACTCGGACAGGCGAGCTCCTACGAGCAGTACTTC. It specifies CASTSLGQASSYEQYF.